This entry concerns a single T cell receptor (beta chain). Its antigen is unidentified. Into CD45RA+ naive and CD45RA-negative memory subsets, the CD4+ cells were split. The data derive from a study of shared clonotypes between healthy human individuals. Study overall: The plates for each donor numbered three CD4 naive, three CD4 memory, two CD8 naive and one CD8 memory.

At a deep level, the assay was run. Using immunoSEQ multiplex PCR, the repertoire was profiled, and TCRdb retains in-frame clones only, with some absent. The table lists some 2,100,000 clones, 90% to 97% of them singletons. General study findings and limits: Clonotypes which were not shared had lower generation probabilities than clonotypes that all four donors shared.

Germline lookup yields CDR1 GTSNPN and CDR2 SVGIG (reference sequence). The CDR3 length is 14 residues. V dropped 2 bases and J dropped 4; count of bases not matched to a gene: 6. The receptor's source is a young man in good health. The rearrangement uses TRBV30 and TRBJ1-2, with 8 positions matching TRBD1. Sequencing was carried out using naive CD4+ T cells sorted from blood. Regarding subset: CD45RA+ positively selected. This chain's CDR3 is CAWSRGQGGYGYTF. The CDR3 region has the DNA TGTGCCTGGAGTCGAGGACAGGGAGGCTATGGCTACACCTTC. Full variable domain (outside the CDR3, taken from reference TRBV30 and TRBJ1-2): SQTIHQWPATLVQPVGSPLSLECTVEGTSNPNLYWYRQAAGRGLQLLFYSVGIGQISSEVPQNLSASRPQDRQFILSSKKLLLSDSGFYLCAWSRGQGGYGYTFGSGTRLTVV.